The 30 T cell receptor beta chains given below trace back to one sample, sequenced in a study of T cell repertoires in cytomegalovirus infection. TCRdb reprocessed the reads with MiXCR, giving one entry per CDR3 protein. In the table there are roughly 920,000 distinct CDR3 sequences, approximately 32% of which are singletons. Which antigens these TCRs recognize remains unknown. Sequencing used cultured CD8+ T cells from PBMCs, obtained from culture after CMV antigen stimulation. These receptors all stem from a human donor in good health (CMV status not recorded). Some clones in this sample may be carry-over from other donors' samples.

This clonotype turned up a few times. The J gene is TRBJ1-1, the V gene TRBV4-1, with 7 positions matching TRBD1. V lost 4 bases, J lost 3 bases, and 11 bases stayed unmatched. The CDR3 runs to 16 residues. The V gene's germline CDR1 is MGHRA and CDR2 YSYEKL. The CDR3 reads CASSRTQGVVDTEAFF. The CDR3 nucleotides are TGCGCCAGCAGCCGAACTCAGGGGGTTGTCGACACTGAAGCTTTCTTT.

This clonotype has just a few counts. This rearrangement joins TRBV6-5 to TRBJ1-1; possible D gene TRBD1, 5 bases. Trimming shortened V by 0 bases and J by 3 bases, and 11 bases separated the two germline ends. This CDR3 has 15 amino acids. Germline V gene lookup returns CDR1 MNHEY and CDR2 SVGAGI. In DNA, the CDR3 is TGTGCCAGCAGTTACTCGGTAGGGGCGGACACTGAAGCTTTCTTT. Translated, it gives CASSYSVGADTEAFF.

Only a few counts were recorded for this clonotype. This chain uses TRBV7-6 with TRBJ1-3; 7 positions agree with TRBD1. With V trimmed by 5 bases and J by 3 bases, 4 bases remained unmatched. Looked up from germline, CDR1 is SGHVS and CDR2 is FNYEAQ. This CDR3 has 14 amino acids. The CDR3 loop is CASSAAGGGNTIYF. DNA for the CDR3: TGTGCCAGCAGCGCCGCAGGGGGTGGAAACACCATATATTTT.

V gene TRBV19 combines with J gene TRBJ1-1; a weak D match, TRBD1 (6 bases). Trimming shortened V by 3 bases and J by 3 bases, and 14 bases separated the two germline ends. CDR1 and CDR2 (germline): LNHDA, SQIVND (reference sequence). The CDR3 is 15 residues long. This CDR3 is CASSISGGAYTEAFF. In DNA, the CDR3 is TGTGCCAGTAGTATTAGTGGGGGCGCTTACACTGAAGCTTTCTTT.

This clonotype has only a few counts. The chain is built from TRBV5-8 and TRBJ2-1; D call uncertain. Trimming took 4 bases from V and 8 from J, leaving 10 bases between them. Looked up from germline, CDR1 is SGHTS and CDR2 is YDEGEE. The CDR3 consists of 12 residues. CDR3 sequence (DNA): TGTGCCAGCAGCCTAATAGTAGATGAGCAGTTCTTC. This codes for CASSLIVDEQFF.

With respect to this clonotype: One end of the junction is discordant with germline, which a read error may explain. The chain combines TRBV4-1 with TRBJ1-1, with 7 bases aligning to TRBD1. CDR3 length equals 16 residues. Per the germline V gene, CDR1 is MGHRA and CDR2 is YSYEKL. DNA of the CDR3: TGTGCCAGCAGCCAAGGGGCCGGGACAGAGAACACTGAAGCTTTCTTT. Its translation: CASSQGAGTENTEAFF.

The sample holds a few counts of this clonotype. The chain links TRBV10-3 to TRBJ1-2; D is perhaps TRBD1 (5 bases). With 6 bases removed from V and 3 bases from J, the gap between germline ends came to 17 bases. CDR3 length: 15 residues. CDR1 is ENHRY and CDR2 is SYGVKD in the germline V gene. The CDR3 nucleotides are TGTGCCATCAGCGGGGGGGAGGGAGAACACTATGGCTACACCTTC. Translated: CAISGGEGEHYGYTF.

This clonotype has a count of ten or more. CDR3 protein: CASSGFGYTF. CDR3 DNA: TGTGCCAGCAGCGGCTTTGGCTACACCTTC. This rearrangement joins TRBV9 to TRBJ1-2; D unresolved. V was shortened by 3 bases and J by 7 bases, with 4 bases between the two germline ends. The length of the CDR3 is 10 residues. From germline, CDR1 is SGDLS and CDR2 YYNGEE.

This chain uses TRBV5-6 with TRBJ1-2; TRBD1 matches at 9 bases. The CDR3 consists of 14 residues. The ends lost 4 bases at V and 7 bases at J; junction bases unmatched: 8. Germline V lookup: CDR1 SGHDT, CDR2 YYEEEE. This CDR3 reads CASSETGGAFGYTF. Here the CDR3 DNA reads TGTGCCAGCAGCGAAACAGGGGGCGCTTTTGGCTACACCTTC. Full variable domain (missing parts from reference TRBV5-6 and TRBJ1-2): DAGVTQSPTHLIKTRGQQVTLRCSPKSGHDTVSWYQQALGQGPQFIFQYYEEEERQRGNFPDRFSGHQFPNYSSELNVNALLLGDSALYLCASSETGGAFGYTFGSGTRLTVV.

The genes are TRBV28 and TRBJ2-5; tentative D call: TRBD2 (6 bases). Germline V gene data show CDR1 as MDHEN and CDR2 as SYDVKM. The V end lost 7 bases, the J end lost 2 bases, and 11 bases lay between the germline ends. This CDR3 has 13 amino acids. CDR3 amino acids: CASIRGNQETQYF. The CDR3 DNA is TGTGCCAGCATCCGGGGGAATCAAGAGACCCAGTACTTC.

The chain joins TRBV6-1 to TRBJ2-5; 10 bases line up with TRBD2. This CDR3 has 14 residues. V lost 7 bases to trimming and J lost 4 bases; unmatched junction nucleotides: 6. Germline lookup yields CDR1 MNHNS and CDR2 SASEGT. The DNA of the CDR3 is TGTGCCAGCAACCCAGCGGGGGGGCGAGAGACCCAGTACTTC. This translates into CASNPAGGRETQYF.

The chain uses TRBV19 and TRBJ2-3, with D tentatively TRBD1 (8 bases). Germline-derived CDR1 and CDR2 are LNHDA and SQIVND (reference sequence). The germline V and J ends were trimmed by 6 bases and 4 bases, with 20 bases remaining between them. The CDR3 has 16 amino acids. CDR3 in DNA: TGTGCCAGTAGCTTGTCCCTACAGGGGGGGGCAGATACGCAGTATTTT. It encodes CASSLSLQGGADTQYF.

The CDR3 reads CASSPNSGQGAYEQYF. CDR3 nucleotides: TGTGCCAGCAGCCCCAATTCCGGACAGGGAGCCTACGAGCAGTACTTC. This chain joins TRBV7-9 and TRBJ2-7; 8 bases fit TRBD1. Trimming removed 5 bases from V and 2 bases from J; junction bases left unmatched: 11. The CDR3 has 16 residues. Germline CDR1 and CDR2: SEHNR and FQNEAQ (reference sequence).

The V call is TRBV12-3 or TRBV12-4, the J call TRBJ1-5; D remains unclear. Trimming took off 6 bases at V and 3 bases at J, with 12 bases between the two ends. The CDR3 runs 14 residues. The CDR3 bases are TGTGCCAGCAGCCCTGACGGATACAATCAGCCCCAGCATTTT. Translating gives CASSPDGYNQPQHF.

The table lists this clonotype with many counts. The chain links TRBV7-2 to TRBJ1-5; perhaps TRBD1 as D (5 bases). V was cut by 8 bases and J by 6 bases, with 11 bases left in between. This CDR3 contains 12 residues. CDR1 and CDR2 from the germline V gene are SGHTA and FQGNSA. The CDR3 nucleotides are TGTGCCAGCGGACCAGGGCTTCAGCCCCAGCATTTT. Translated: CASGPGLQPQHF.

This clonotype was picked up a small number of times. V usage is TRBV7-3 and J usage is TRBJ2-1, with D unresolved. Germline V CDR1 and CDR2: SGHTA, FQGTGA. Trimming removed 0 bases at V and 4 bases at J, with 7 bases between. The CDR3 loop spans 14 amino acids. The CDR3 region is CASSLTAQYNEQFF. The CDR3 DNA reads as TGTGCCAGCAGCTTAACGGCCCAGTACAATGAGCAGTTCTTC.

This clonotype occurred a few times. The gene calls are TRBV11-2 and TRBJ2-3, with 13 positions matching TRBD2. CDR3 length: 17 residues. Germline lookup yields CDR1 SGHAT and CDR2 FQNNGV. V trimming: 2 bases; J trimming: 5 bases; junction bases outside the gene matches: 7. The DNA for the CDR3 is TGTGCCAGCAGCTTACAACTAGCGGGGGGGTGGAGAGATACGCAGTATTTT. This codes for CASSLQLAGGWRDTQYF. Together with reference TRBV11-2 and TRBJ2-3, the CDR3 gives the full variable domain: EAGVAQSPRYKIIEKRQSVAFWCNPISGHATLYWYQQILGQGPKLLIQFQNNGVVDDSQLPKDRFSAERLKGVDSTLKIQPAKLEDSAVYLCASSLQLAGGWRDTQYFGPGTRLTVL.

About this clonotype itself: The junction differs from germline at one of its ends, possibly a read error. The chain uses TRBV9 and TRBJ1-5, with TRBD1 matching over 10 bases. Germline CDR1 and CDR2: SGDLS and YYNGEE. The CDR3 totals 16 residues. The CDR3 region is CASSEGPGQGSQPQHF. The CDR3 DNA reads as TGTGCCAGCAGCGAGGGTCCGGGACAGGGGAGTCAGCCCCAACATTTT.

This clonotype was observed a handful of times. The chain has TRBV12-3 or TRBV12-4 and TRBJ2-1; the match to TRBD1 covers 8 bases. J gave up 3 bases and V 1 base, and 2 bases lay outside the gene matches. The CDR3 has 15 amino acids. The CDR3 DNA reads TGTGCCAGCAGTTTAGGGGACAGGCTCTACAATGAGCAGTTCTTC. The encoded protein is CASSLGDRLYNEQFF.

V gene TRBV9 combines with J gene TRBJ2-1, with D tentatively TRBD1 (5 bases). The CDR3 is 13 residues long. Trimming cost V 4 bases and J 3 bases, with 8 bases left between them. Per the germline V gene, CDR1 is SGDLS and CDR2 is YYNGEE. The CDR3 region is CASSTTDYNEQFF. DNA for the CDR3: TGTGCCAGCAGCACGACAGACTACAATGAGCAGTTCTTC.

This clonotype was recorded a few times. The chain uses TRBV6-1 and TRBJ1-5; D might be TRBD1 (6 bases). This CDR3 comprises 14 residues. V was cut by 3 bases and J by 2 bases, with 8 bases left in between. CDR1 is MNHNS and CDR2 is SASEGT in the germline V gene. The CDR3 protein is CASSDNRGNQPQHF. The CDR3 bases are TGTGCCAGCAGTGATAACAGGGGCAATCAGCCCCAGCATTTT.

This clonotype has only a few counts. The chain links TRBV27 to TRBJ1-1, with D hard to call. The germline V gene encodes CDR1 MNHEY and CDR2 SMNVEV (reference sequence). With 3 bases removed from V and 2 bases from J, the gap between germline ends came to 7 bases. This CDR3 has 13 residues. CDR3: CASSLYINTEAFF. As DNA, the CDR3 is TGTGCCAGCAGTTTGTACATCAACACTGAAGCTTTCTTT.

This clonotype was seen more than once but under ten times. The genes are TRBV4-1 and TRBJ2-2, with D possibly being TRBD2 (5 bases). The CDR3 runs 14 residues. The germline CDR1 and CDR2 sequences are MGHRA and YSYEKL. Trimming shortened V by 2 bases and J by 8 bases, and 12 bases separated the two germline ends. The CDR3 nucleotides are TGCGCCAGCAGCCAAAAGAGGACTTGGGGGGAGCTGTTTTTT. Its translation: CASSQKRTWGELFF.

This clonotype was seen ten or more times. CDR3 coding DNA: TGTGCCAGCAGCTTAGCGCAAAGCGGGTCAGCGGAGACCCAGTACTTC. Translating gives CASSLAQSGSAETQYF. The chain carries TRBV7-9 and TRBJ2-5, with TRBD2 as a possible D gene (6 bases). CDR3 length: 16 residues. Germline V gene data show CDR1 as SEHNR and CDR2 as FQNEAQ (reference sequence). V gave up 0 bases and J gave up 5 bases, with 16 bases separating them.

This sequence joins TRBV4-1 and TRBJ2-1, with D possibly matching TRBD1 (6 bases). Germline V CDR1 and CDR2: MGHRA, YSYEKL. This CDR3 is built from 15 residues. V lost 1 base and J lost 6, with 13 bases in between. The DNA for the CDR3 is TGCGCCAGCAGCCAAGTGGGACAAGGGGCCAATGAGCAGTTCTTC. Protein sequence: CASSQVGQGANEQFF.

The genes are TRBV6-1 and TRBJ1-2; a possible D gene is TRBD1 (5 bases). Germline V gene lookup returns CDR1 MNHNS and CDR2 SASEGT. CDR3 length: 15 amino acids. Between the trimmed V and J ends, which lost 6 bases and 4 bases, there was a span of 18 bases. The CDR3 sequence is CASRYRDGISYGYTF. In nucleotides, the CDR3 is TGTGCCAGCAGGTATCGGGACGGAATATCCTATGGCTACACCTTC.

The chain employs TRBV6-6 and TRBJ2-7, with TRBD1 matching over 9 bases. Germline CDR1 and CDR2: MNHNY and SVGAGI (reference sequence). The CDR3 is 15 residues long. Losses at the gene ends were 2 bases for V and 3 bases for J; bases not matched to a gene: 5. The CDR3 bases are TGTGCCAGCAGTTACGGGGGACAGGGTGGCTACGAGCAGTACGTC. It specifies CASSYGGQGGYEQYV.

This clonotype was observed a few times. The chain uses TRBV7-6 and TRBJ1-1; perhaps TRBD1 as D (6 bases). The V and J ends lost 6 bases and 0 bases respectively, with 11 bases between them. Germline assignment: CDR1 SGHVS and CDR2 FNYEAQ. This CDR3 contains 14 residues. CDR3 nucleotide sequence: TGTGCCAGCAGGGGGGGCCTCATGAACACTGAAGCTTTCTTT. This encodes CASRGGLMNTEAFF.

This clonotype was seen repeatedly, ten times or more. This rearrangement joins TRBV10-3 to TRBJ1-2; D not resolved. Trimming removed 6 bases from V and 4 bases from J, with 9 bases in between. CDR3 length: 12 amino acids. The germline gives CDR1 ENHRY, CDR2 SYGVKD. CDR3 region: CAIRVSSYGYTF. CDR3 DNA: TGTGCCATCAGAGTCTCATCCTATGGCTACACCTTC.

This clonotype was seen only a few times. The chain has TRBV27 and TRBJ2-1; D not certain. The CDR3 length is 15 residues. V lost 8 bases and J 1 base, leaving 15 bases between the germline ends. CDR1 MNHEY and CDR2 SMNVEV come from the germline V gene (reference sequence). Here the CDR3 DNA reads TGTGCCAGCCGCCAATCATCCGATTCCTACAATGAGCAGTTCTTC. It yields the protein CASRQSSDSYNEQFF.